The clone carrying this T cell receptor beta chain was counted a few times. This CDR3 is built from 14 residues. Germline values: CDR1 MGHRA, CDR2 YSYEKL. Trimming removed 1 base from V and 6 bases from J; junction bases left unmatched: 3. This sample was included in a study of T cells in Graves' hyperthyroidism and ophthalmopathy. Researchers amplified the TCR beta CDR3 regions from RNA transcripts. The TCR CDR3 first-round RT-PCR relied on the HTBI primer set. TCRdb itself ran the multiplex PCR reads through MiXCR, one entry per CDR3 protein. The sample consists of hundreds of thousands of distinct CDR3 sequences, approximately 15% of them appearing once. Any patient presenting with uncontrolled infection, other autoimmune disease, pregnancy or lactation was left out.

V usage is TRBV4-1 and J usage is TRBJ1-5; 7 positions match TRBD1. The receptor comes from a woman aged 40 to 50 with Graves' hyperthyroidism. The specimen was blood. In nucleotides, the CDR3 is TGCGCCAGCAGCCAAGGGACAGGCGGTCAGCCCCAGCATTTT. Its translation: CASSQGTGGQPQHF.